This TCR beta chain was captured in a study of blood T cell repertoires in COVID-19. Study-level background: Recovered status in Cohort 3 required two negative PCRs, clearance, or symptom resolution.

The repertoire was sequenced with immunoSEQ multiplex PCR; TCRdb's copy has only in-frame clones and lacks some. The table records 250,000 to 350,000 clones, roughly 91% of them present only once. The CDR3 length is 18 residues. The trim removed 2 bases at V and 0 bases at J, leaving 7 bases unmatched. Per the germline V gene, CDR1 is SGHDN and CDR2 is FVKESK. Participants were aged roughly 18 to 89 years from about two dozen US areas. The source material was PBMCs or T cells enriched from blood (not recorded which). The source is a woman between 55 and 75 years old in a cohort exposed to, infected with or recovered from COVID-19 (not recorded which). The rearrangement uses TRBV14 and TRBJ2-2; 9 nucleotides line up with TRBD1. CDR3 sequence reads: CASSQRTGVLSNTGELFF. The DNA of the CDR3 is TGTGCCAGCAGCCAAAGGACAGGGGTCTTATCGAACACCGGGGAGCTGTTTTTT.